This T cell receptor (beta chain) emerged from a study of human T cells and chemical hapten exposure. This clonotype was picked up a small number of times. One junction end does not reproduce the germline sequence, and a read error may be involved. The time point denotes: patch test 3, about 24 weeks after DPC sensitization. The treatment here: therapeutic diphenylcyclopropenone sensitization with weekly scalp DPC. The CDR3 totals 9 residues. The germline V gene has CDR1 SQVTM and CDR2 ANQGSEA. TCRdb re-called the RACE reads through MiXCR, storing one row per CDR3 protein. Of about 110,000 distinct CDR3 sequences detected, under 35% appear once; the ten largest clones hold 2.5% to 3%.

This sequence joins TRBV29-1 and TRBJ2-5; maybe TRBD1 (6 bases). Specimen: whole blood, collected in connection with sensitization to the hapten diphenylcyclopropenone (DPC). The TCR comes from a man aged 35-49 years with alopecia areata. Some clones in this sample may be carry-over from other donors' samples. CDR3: CSGEEGVYF. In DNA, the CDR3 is TGCAGCGGTGAAGAGGGGGTCTACTTC. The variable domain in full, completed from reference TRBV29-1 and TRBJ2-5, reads SAVISQKPSRDICQRGTSLTIQCQVDSQVTMMFWYRQQPGQSLTLIATANQGSEATYESGFVIDKFPISRPNLTFSTLTVSNMSPEDSSIYLCSGEEGVYFGPGTRLLVL.